What follows are 29 T cell receptor beta chains derived from one specimen sequenced in a study of neoadjuvant nivolumab and ipilimumab in lung cancer. The data were produced by immunoSEQ multiplex PCR, yet TCRdb's version contains in-frame clones alone and is incomplete. Found here are 13,000 or so clones, 90% to 97% of them singletons; the top ten hold roughly 2.7%. The sequencing used peripheral blood, collected after neoadjuvant nivolumab, alone or with ipilimumab, at or shortly before surgery. The receptors originated from an adult with non-small cell lung cancer.

The CDR3 loop reads CASSQEDRLGQPQHF. The CDR3 DNA reads TGCGCCAGCAGCCAAGAGGACAGACTAGGTCAGCCCCAGCATTTT. The chain couples TRBV4-1 to TRBJ1-5, with D possibly matching TRBD1 (6 bases). The V end lost 0 bases, the J end lost 6 bases, and 12 bases lay between the germline ends. This CDR3 spans 15 amino acids. CDR1 and CDR2 (germline): MGHRA, YSYEKL.

The chain employs TRBV18 and TRBJ1-1, with TRBD1 matching over 10 bases. The CDR3 extends over 16 amino acids. Germline assignment: CDR1 KGHSH and CDR2 LQKENI. V dropped 3 bases and J dropped 4; count of bases not matched to a gene: 8. The CDR3 loop reads CASSPRQGAMGTEAFF. For the CDR3, the DNA is TGTGCCAGCTCACCCAGACAGGGGGCGATGGGCACTGAAGCTTTCTTT.

The CDR3 DNA reads as TGTGCCAGCGGTCCCCCTCGGACAGGTCTACAAGAGACCCAGTACTTC. This translates into CASGPPRTGLQETQYF. V and J are TRBV11-2 and TRBJ2-5, with 7 bases matching TRBD1. V lost 8 bases to trimming and J lost 2 bases; unmatched junction nucleotides: 14. There are 16 residues in the CDR3. From germline, CDR1 is SGHAT and CDR2 FQNNGV.

This sequence joins TRBV7-9 and TRBJ1-1, with a weak D call TRBD1 (5 bases). Trimming pared 5 bases from V and 7 bases from J, leaving 17 bases between. Germline assignment: CDR1 SEHNR and CDR2 FQNEAQ (reference sequence). The CDR3 runs 14 residues. The chain's CDR3 is CASSLGGGTYEAFF. The CDR3 DNA reads TGTGCCAGCAGCCTTGGGGGGGGGACGTATGAAGCTTTCTTT.

The V gene is TRBV7-9, the J gene TRBJ2-7; possible D gene TRBD1, 5 bases. Germline lookup yields CDR1 SEHNR and CDR2 FQNEAQ (reference sequence). V lost 2 bases and J lost 2, with 13 bases in between. The CDR3 runs to 15 residues. The CDR3 spells CASSLYAGSAYEQYF. CDR3 bases: TGTGCCAGCAGCTTATACGCAGGGTCAGCCTACGAGCAGTACTTC.

The chain recombines TRBV5-1 with TRBJ2-5; D unclear. This CDR3 is 12 amino acids long. Germline V CDR1 and CDR2: SGHRS, YFSETQ. Trimming removed 5 bases at V and 3 bases at J, with 8 bases between. The CDR3 reads CASRMGEETQYF. In DNA, the CDR3 is TGCGCCAGCAGAATGGGTGAAGAGACCCAGTACTTC. Full variable domain (remainder filled in from reference TRBV5-1 and TRBJ2-5): KAGVTQTPRYLIKTRGQQVTLSCSPISGHRSVSWYQQTPGQGLQFLFEYFSETQRNKGNFPGRFSGRQFSNSRSEMNVSTLELGDSALYLCASRMGEETQYFGPGTRLLVL.

The CDR3 region is CASSSSQGRMETQYF. CDR3 DNA: TGTGCCAGCAGTTCTTCACAGGGGCGAATGGAGACCCAGTACTTC. The chain combines TRBV11-3 with TRBJ2-5; TRBD1 matches 7 bases. V lost 6 bases and J lost 5; bases outside the gene matches: 12. The CDR3 covers 15 residues. CDR1 is SGHNT and CDR2 is YENEEA in the germline V gene.

The genes are TRBV28 and TRBJ1-1; TRBD1 might be the D (5 bases). Germline CDR1 reads MDHEN; CDR2 reads SYDVKM. With 7 bases removed from V and 0 bases from J, the gap between germline ends came to 9 bases. This CDR3 comprises 13 residues. CDR3 residues: CASNGGLNTEAFF. DNA of the CDR3: TGTGCCAGCAACGGGGGGTTGAACACTGAAGCTTTCTTT.

The chain is built from TRBV9 and TRBJ2-3; D is unclear. This CDR3 region has 13 residues. The germline V gene encodes CDR1 SGDLS and CDR2 YYNGEE. The V end lost 4 bases, the J end lost 6 bases, and 12 bases lay between the germline ends. CDR3: CASSIGTRDTQYF. CDR3 DNA sequence: TGTGCCAGCAGCATTGGCACTCGGGATACGCAGTATTTT. The entire variable domain, with the rest obtained from reference TRBV9 and TRBJ2-3, is as follows: DSGVTQTPKHLITATGQRVTLRCSPRSGDLSVYWYQQSLDQGLQFLIQYYNGEERAKGNILERFSAQQFPDLHSELNLSSLELGDSALYFCASSIGTRDTQYFGPGTRLTVL.

The V gene is TRBV6-5, the J gene TRBJ2-7; the D call may be TRBD1 or TRBD2 (5 bases each). Between the trimmed V and J ends, which lost 0 bases and 2 bases, there was a span of 14 bases. There are 16 residues in the CDR3. Germline V CDR1 and CDR2: MNHEY, SVGAGI. The CDR3 is CASSYSAGAITYEQYF. CDR3 coding DNA: TGTGCCAGCAGTTACTCGGCCGGGGCCATCACCTACGAGCAGTACTTC.

The rearrangement links TRBV4-1 to TRBJ2-7, with 8 bases identical to TRBD2. The CDR3 sequence is 15 residues long. Per germline, CDR1 MGHRA and CDR2 YSYEKL. J was trimmed by 4 bases and V by 1 base; bases with no gene match: 6. CDR3 region: CASSQGRGAAYEQYF. The CDR3, as DNA: TGCGCCAGCAGCCAAGGGCGGGGGGCGGCGTACGAGCAGTACTTC.

This clone was seen once. The rearrangement joins TRBV27 to TRBJ2-5; the D is unclear. The V gene's germline CDR1 is MNHEY and CDR2 SMNVEV (reference sequence). CDR3 length equals 11 residues. V was cut by 7 bases and J by 5 bases, with 8 bases left in between. The CDR3 spells CASIWGETQYF. CDR3 DNA sequence: TGTGCCAGCATTTGGGGTGAGACCCAGTACTTC.

The V call is TRBV14, the J call TRBJ1-1; D is undetermined. The CDR3 has 13 amino acids. Germline CDR1 SGHDN, CDR2 FVKESK. V was cut by 0 bases and J by 9 bases, with 11 bases left in between. DNA of the CDR3: TGTGCCAGCAGCCAAGAAGCGGCGCCCAAAGCTTTCTTT. Translating gives CASSQEAAPKAFF.

The chain recombines TRBV28 with TRBJ2-1, with 7 bases identical to TRBD1. The length of the CDR3 is 13 residues. V gave up 4 bases and J gave up 6 bases; unmatched junction bases: 3. Germline values: CDR1 MDHEN, CDR2 SYDVKM. This chain's CDR3 is CASSSGQSNEQFF. CDR3 nucleotide sequence: TGTGCCAGCAGTTCGGGACAGAGCAATGAGCAGTTCTTC.

The rearrangement joins TRBV7-2 to TRBJ2-3; 15 bases are shared with TRBD2. There are 17 residues in the CDR3. Germline V lookup: CDR1 SGHTA, CDR2 FQGNSA. Losses at the gene ends were 5 bases for V and 6 bases for J; bases not matched to a gene: 9. CDR3 DNA: TGTGCCAGCAGCCCCGGACTAGCGGGAGGGAAATGGGATACGCAGTATTTT. The encoded protein is CASSPGLAGGKWDTQYF.

J is TRBJ1-5 and V is TRBV7-9; TRBD1 aligns across 8 bases. With 5 bases clipped from V and 6 bases from J, the junction kept 9 bases outside the gene matches. The CDR3 sequence is 15 residues long. Looked up from germline, CDR1 is SEHNR and CDR2 is FQNEAQ (reference sequence). In DNA, the CDR3 is TGTGCCAGCAGCCCCACAGGGGGGGAGGGTCAGCCCCAGCATTTT. It yields the protein CASSPTGGEGQPQHF.

The V gene is TRBV18, the J gene TRBJ1-4; 9 nucleotides align to TRBD1. The junction had 6 bases not matched to a gene; V was cut back by 2 bases and J by 5 bases. The CDR3 is 16 residues long. In germline, CDR1 is KGHSH, CDR2 LQKENI. The CDR3 DNA sequence: TGTGCCAGCTCACCAGCCGGACAGGGGCAGAATGAAAAACTGTTTTTT. Its translation: CASSPAGQGQNEKLFF.

This chain joins TRBV21-1 and TRBJ2-2; whether TRBD2, the table's D call, matches the DNA was not checked. TRBV21-1 is assigned pseudogene status. The CDR3 sequence is 17 residues long. The CDR3 bases are TGTGCCAGCAGCCAGCGCGGTGTATGGCTAAACACCGGGGAGCTGTTTTTT. Its translation is CASSQRGVWLNTGELFF.

This clone was picked up one time. CDR3 protein: CACPGGASGNTGELFF. CDR3 nucleotide sequence: TGTGCCTGCCCGGGAGGGGCTAGCGGGAACACCGGGGAGCTGTTTTTT. The rearrangement joins TRBV30 to TRBJ2-2; 8 bases match TRBD2. The CDR3 consists of 16 residues. V trimming: 6 bases; J trimming: 1 base; junction bases outside the gene matches: 10. The germline V gene encodes CDR1 GTSNPN and CDR2 SVGIG (reference sequence).

The chain joins TRBV6-5 to TRBJ2-7; D is unclear. V was trimmed by 0 bases and J by 0 bases, leaving 9 bases between them. This CDR3 spans 15 amino acids. Germline V CDR1 and CDR2: MNHEY, SVGAGI. CDR3 in amino acids: CASSYSRLGSYEQYF. CDR3 bases: TGTGCCAGCAGTTACTCGAGACTGGGCTCCTACGAGCAGTACTTC.

The chain joins TRBV11-2 to TRBJ2-5; D is possibly TRBD1 or TRBD2 (6 bases each). Germline values: CDR1 SGHAT, CDR2 FQNNGV. The V gene lost 2 bases and the J gene lost 5 bases, with 12 bases spanning the gap. The CDR3 is made up of 14 amino acids. The CDR3, as DNA: TGTGCCAGCAGCTTAAGGGGGGCCGGGGAGACCCAGTACTTC. This gives the protein CASSLRGAGETQYF.

This chain connects TRBV18 to TRBJ2-7; no clear D. The germline gives CDR1 KGHSH, CDR2 LQKENI. The V end lost 0 bases, the J end lost 3 bases, and 9 bases lay between the germline ends. This CDR3 is built from 14 residues. The CDR3 DNA sequence: TGTGCCAGCTCACCACCGGCTTCCGGCTACGAGCAGTACTTC. As protein: CASSPPASGYEQYF.

The chain uses TRBV7-2 and TRBJ2-7, with D possibly TRBD2 on 6 matching bases. Trimming cost V 0 bases and J 1 base, with 13 bases left between them. CDR1 is SGHTA, CDR2 FQGNSA, per germline. The CDR3 runs 16 residues. Written as DNA, the CDR3 is TGTGCCAGCAGCTTAGCGGGCAGCGGGCCATCCTACGAGCAGTACTTC. As protein: CASSLAGSGPSYEQYF.

The rearrangement joins TRBV2 to TRBJ1-5; 10 bases map to TRBD1. Germline lookup yields CDR1 SNHLY and CDR2 FYNNEI. The CDR3 contains 17 residues. After removal of 1 base from V and 4 bases from J, the junction contained 7 bases not matched to a gene. The CDR3 here is CASSEDRDRGPNQPQHF. CDR3 DNA: TGTGCCAGCAGTGAAGACCGGGACAGGGGACCGAATCAGCCCCAGCATTTT.

This chain uses TRBV4-1 with TRBJ2-6, with D tentatively TRBD2 (5 bases). The length of the CDR3 is 18 residues. V lost 1 base and J lost 2, with 15 bases in between. Per the germline V gene, CDR1 is MGHRA and CDR2 is YSYEKL. CDR3 protein: CASSQGGRGRTGANVLTF. Here the CDR3 DNA reads TGCGCCAGCAGCCAAGGAGGCCGGGGTAGGACTGGGGCCAACGTCCTGACTTTC.

The rearrangement joins TRBV25-1 to TRBJ1-3; no reliable D call. The CDR3 spans 13 residues. CDR1 and CDR2 from the germline V gene are MGHDK and SYGVNS. Trimming stripped 6 bases from V and 1 base from J, with 7 bases between. DNA of the CDR3: TGTGCCAGCAGAACAGCTTCTGGAAACACCATATATTTT. Its protein is CASRTASGNTIYF.

The V and J genes are TRBV9 and TRBJ2-3; 7 bases are a match to TRBD2. Germline trimming cut 3 bases from V and 2 bases from J; bases unmatched to any gene: 9. The CDR3 is made up of 16 amino acids. Germline CDR1 and CDR2: SGDLS and YYNGEE. CDR3 loop: CASSASPGTNTDTQYF. The DNA of the CDR3 is TGTGCCAGCAGCGCATCCCCCGGGACTAACACAGATACGCAGTATTTT.

This chain joins TRBV5-4 and TRBJ2-7; 8 nucleotides match TRBD2. This CDR3 has 14 residues. Per germline, CDR1 SGHNT and CDR2 YYREEE (reference sequence). Trimming took 2 bases from V and 6 from J; bases not matched to a gene: 7. The CDR3 spells CASSLAGEWSEQYF. CDR3 in DNA: TGTGCCAGCAGCTTAGCGGGAGAATGGAGCGAGCAGTACTTC.

V and J are TRBV11-2 and TRBJ2-1, with D maybe TRBD2 (7 bases). Between the trimmed V and J ends, which lost 1 base and 3 bases, there was a span of 19 bases. The CDR3 runs to 18 residues. Germline V gene lookup returns CDR1 SGHAT and CDR2 FQNNGV. The CDR3: CASSLGYAGALNYNEQFF. CDR3 nucleotides: TGTGCCAGCAGCTTAGGATACGCGGGGGCTCTAAACTACAATGAGCAGTTCTTC.